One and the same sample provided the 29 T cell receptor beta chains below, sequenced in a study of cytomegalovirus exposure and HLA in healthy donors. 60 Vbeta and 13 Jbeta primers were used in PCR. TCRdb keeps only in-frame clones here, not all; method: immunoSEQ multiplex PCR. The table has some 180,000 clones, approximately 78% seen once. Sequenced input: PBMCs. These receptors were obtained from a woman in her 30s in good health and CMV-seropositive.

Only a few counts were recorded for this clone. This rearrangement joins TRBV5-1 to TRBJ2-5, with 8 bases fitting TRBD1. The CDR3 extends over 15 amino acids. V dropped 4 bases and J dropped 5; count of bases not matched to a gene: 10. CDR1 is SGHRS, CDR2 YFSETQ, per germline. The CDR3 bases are TGCGCCAGCAGCCTTGAGACAGGGGAAGGCGAGACCCAGTACTTC. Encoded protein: CASSLETGEGETQYF. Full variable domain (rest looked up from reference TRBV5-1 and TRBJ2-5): KAGVTQTPRYLIKTRGQQVTLSCSPISGHRSVSWYQQTPGQGLQFLFEYFSETQRNKGNFPGRFSGRQFSNSRSEMNVSTLELGDSALYLCASSLETGEGETQYFGPGTRLLVL.

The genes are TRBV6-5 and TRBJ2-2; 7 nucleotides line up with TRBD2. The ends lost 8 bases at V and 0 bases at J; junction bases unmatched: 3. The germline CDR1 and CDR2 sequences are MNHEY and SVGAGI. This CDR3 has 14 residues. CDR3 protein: CASGRGANTGELFF. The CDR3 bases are TGTGCCAGCGGACGGGGGGCGAACACCGGGGAGCTGTTTTTT.

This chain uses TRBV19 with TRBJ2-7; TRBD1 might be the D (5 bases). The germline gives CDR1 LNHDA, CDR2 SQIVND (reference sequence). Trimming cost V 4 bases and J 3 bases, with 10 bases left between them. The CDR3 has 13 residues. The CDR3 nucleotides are TGTGCCAGTAGTAGCCAGGGCTTCTACGAGCAGTACTTC. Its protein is CASSSQGFYEQYF.

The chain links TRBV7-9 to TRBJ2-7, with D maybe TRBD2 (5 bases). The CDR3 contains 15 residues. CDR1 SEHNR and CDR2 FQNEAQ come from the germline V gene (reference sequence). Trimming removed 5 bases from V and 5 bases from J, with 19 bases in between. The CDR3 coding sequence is TGTGCCAGCAGCCAGACGGGGAAGGGAAGGAACGAGCAGTACTTC. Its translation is CASSQTGKGRNEQYF.

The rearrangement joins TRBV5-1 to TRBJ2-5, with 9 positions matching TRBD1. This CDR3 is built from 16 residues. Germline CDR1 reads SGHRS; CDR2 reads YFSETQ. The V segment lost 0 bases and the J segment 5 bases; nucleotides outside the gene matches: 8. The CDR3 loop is CASSLDGQGRSETQYF. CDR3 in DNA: TGCGCCAGCAGCTTGGACGGACAGGGGAGGTCGGAGACCCAGTACTTC.

CDR3 in amino acids: CASTRGTGPRSPLHF. The CDR3 region has the DNA TGTGCCAGCACTAGAGGGACAGGCCCTAGGTCACCCCTCCACTTT. The rearrangement links TRBV6-5 to TRBJ1-6; 8 nucleotides line up with TRBD1. The CDR3 has 15 residues. With 7 bases clipped from V and 10 bases from J, the junction kept 12 bases outside the gene matches. The germline V gene encodes CDR1 MNHEY and CDR2 SVGAGI.

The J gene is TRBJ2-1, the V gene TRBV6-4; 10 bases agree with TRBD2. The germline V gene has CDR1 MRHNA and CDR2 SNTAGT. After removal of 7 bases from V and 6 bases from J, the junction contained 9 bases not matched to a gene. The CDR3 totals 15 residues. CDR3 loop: CASKSELAGFNEQFF. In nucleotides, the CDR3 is TGTGCCAGCAAATCGGAACTAGCGGGGTTCAATGAGCAGTTCTTC.

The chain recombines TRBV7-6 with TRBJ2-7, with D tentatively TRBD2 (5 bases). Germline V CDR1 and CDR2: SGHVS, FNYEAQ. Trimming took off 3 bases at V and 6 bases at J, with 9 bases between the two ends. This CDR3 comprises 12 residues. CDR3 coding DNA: TGTGCCAGCAGCTTGGGAGCTACCGAGCAGTACTTC. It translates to CASSLGATEQYF. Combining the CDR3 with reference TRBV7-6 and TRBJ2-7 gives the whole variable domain GAGVSQSPRYKVTKRGQDVALRCDPISGHVSLYWYRQALGQGPEFLTYFNYEAQQDKSGLPNDRFSAERPEGSISTLTIQRTEQRDSAMYRCASSLGATEQYFGPGTRLTVT.

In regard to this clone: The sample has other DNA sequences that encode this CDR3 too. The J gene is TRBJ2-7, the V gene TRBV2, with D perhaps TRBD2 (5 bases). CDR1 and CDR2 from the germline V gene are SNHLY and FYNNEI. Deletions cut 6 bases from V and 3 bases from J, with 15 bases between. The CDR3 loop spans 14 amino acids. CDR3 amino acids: CASRDGLGDYEQYF. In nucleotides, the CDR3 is TGTGCCAGCAGAGACGGACTGGGTGACTACGAGCAGTACTTC.

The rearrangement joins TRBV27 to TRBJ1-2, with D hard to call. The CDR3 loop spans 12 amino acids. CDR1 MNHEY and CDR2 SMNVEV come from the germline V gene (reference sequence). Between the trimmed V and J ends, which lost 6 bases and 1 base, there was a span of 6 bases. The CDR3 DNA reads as TGTGCCAGCAGAAGCCTTAACTATGGCTACACCTTC. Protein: CASRSLNYGYTF.

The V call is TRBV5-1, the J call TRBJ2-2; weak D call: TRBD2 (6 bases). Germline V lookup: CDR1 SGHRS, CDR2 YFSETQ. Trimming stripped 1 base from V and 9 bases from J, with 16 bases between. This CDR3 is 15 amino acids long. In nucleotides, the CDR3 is TGCGCCAGCAGCTTGAGCGGGCGAGGCGTCCGGGAGCTGTTTTTT. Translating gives CASSLSGRGVRELFF.

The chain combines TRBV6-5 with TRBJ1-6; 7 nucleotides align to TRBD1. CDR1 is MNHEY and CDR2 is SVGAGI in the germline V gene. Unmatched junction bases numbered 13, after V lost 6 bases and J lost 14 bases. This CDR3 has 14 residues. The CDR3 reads CASSSGTVGRSLHF. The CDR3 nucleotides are TGTGCCAGCAGCTCCGGGACAGTTGGAAGATCCCTCCACTTT.

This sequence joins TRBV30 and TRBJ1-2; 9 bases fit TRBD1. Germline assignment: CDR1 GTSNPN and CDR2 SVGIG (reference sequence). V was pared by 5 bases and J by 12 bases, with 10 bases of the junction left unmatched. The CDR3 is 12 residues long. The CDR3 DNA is TGTGCCTGGGGAAGGGACCGGACAGGGGACACCTTC. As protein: CAWGRDRTGDTF.

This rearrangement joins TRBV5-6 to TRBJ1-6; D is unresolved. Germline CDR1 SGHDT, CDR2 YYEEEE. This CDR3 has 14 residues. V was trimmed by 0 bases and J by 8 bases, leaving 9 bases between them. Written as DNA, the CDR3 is TGTGCCAGCAGCTTGGCGGCAGCGGATTCACCCCTCCACTTT. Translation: CASSLAAADSPLHF.

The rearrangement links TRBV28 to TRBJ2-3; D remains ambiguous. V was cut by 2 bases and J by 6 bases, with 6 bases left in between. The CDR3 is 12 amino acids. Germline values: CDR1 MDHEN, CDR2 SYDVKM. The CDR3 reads CASSLGTDTQYF. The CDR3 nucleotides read TGTGCCAGCAGTTTAGGTACTGATACGCAGTATTTT.

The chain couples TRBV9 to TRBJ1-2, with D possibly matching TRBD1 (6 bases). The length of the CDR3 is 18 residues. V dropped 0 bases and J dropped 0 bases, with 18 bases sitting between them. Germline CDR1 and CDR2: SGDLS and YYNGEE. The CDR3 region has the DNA TGTGCCAGCAGCGTAGCTACGGATACGGGACAAGCTAACTATGGCTACACCTTC. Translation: CASSVATDTGQANYGYTF.

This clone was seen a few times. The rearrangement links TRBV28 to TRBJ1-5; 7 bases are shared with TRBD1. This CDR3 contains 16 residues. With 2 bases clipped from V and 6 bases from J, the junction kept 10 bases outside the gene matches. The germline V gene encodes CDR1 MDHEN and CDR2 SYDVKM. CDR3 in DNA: TGTGCCAGCAGTTTACGGTCCGACAGGGCTGGTCAGCCCCAGCATTTT. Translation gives CASSLRSDRAGQPQHF.

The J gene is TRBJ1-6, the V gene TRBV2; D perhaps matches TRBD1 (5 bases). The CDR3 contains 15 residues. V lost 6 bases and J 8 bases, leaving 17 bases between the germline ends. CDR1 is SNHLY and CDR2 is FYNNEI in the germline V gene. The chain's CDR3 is CASRNGVREYSPLHF. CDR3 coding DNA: TGTGCCAGCAGGAACGGCGTCAGGGAATATTCACCCCTCCACTTT.

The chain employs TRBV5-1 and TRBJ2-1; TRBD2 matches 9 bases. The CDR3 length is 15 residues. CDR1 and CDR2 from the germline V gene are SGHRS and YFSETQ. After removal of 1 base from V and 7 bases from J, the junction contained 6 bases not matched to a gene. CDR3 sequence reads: CASSLRLAGKNEQFF. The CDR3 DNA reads TGCGCCAGCAGCTTGCGTCTAGCGGGGAAAAATGAGCAGTTCTTC.

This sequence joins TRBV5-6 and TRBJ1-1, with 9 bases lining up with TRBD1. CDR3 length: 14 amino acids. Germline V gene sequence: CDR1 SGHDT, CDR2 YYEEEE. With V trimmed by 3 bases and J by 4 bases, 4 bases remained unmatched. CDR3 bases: TGTGCCAGCAGCTATCGGACAGGGGCCACTGAAGCTTTCTTT. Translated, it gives CASSYRTGATEAFF.

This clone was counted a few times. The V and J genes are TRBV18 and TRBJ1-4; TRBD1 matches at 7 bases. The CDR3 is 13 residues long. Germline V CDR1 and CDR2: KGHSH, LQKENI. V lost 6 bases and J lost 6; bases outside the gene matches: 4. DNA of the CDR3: TGTGCCAGCTCGTACAGGGGATATGAAAAACTGTTTTTT. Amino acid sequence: CASSYRGYEKLFF.

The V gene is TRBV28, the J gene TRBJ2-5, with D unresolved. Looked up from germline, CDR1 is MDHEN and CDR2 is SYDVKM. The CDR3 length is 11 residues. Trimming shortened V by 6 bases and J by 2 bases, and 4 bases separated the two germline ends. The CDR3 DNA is TGTGCCAGCAGAACACAAGAGACCCAGTACTTC. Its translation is CASRTQETQYF.

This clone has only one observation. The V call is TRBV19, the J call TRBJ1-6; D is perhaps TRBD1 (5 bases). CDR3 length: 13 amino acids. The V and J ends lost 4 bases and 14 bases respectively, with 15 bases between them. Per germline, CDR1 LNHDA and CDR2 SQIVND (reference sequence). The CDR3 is CASSTQQERALHF. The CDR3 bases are TGTGCCAGTAGTACACAACAGGAGAGAGCCCTCCACTTT.

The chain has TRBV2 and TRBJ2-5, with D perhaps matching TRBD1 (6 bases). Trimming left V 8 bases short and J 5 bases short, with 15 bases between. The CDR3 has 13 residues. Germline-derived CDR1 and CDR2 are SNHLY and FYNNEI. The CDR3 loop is CASEATGMETQYF. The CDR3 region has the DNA TGTGCCAGCGAAGCTACAGGGATGGAGACCCAGTACTTC.

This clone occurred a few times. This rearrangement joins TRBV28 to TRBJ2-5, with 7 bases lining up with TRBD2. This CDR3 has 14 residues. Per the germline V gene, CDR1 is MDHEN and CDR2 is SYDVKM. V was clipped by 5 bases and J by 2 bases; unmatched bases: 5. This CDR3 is CASSGDYPQETQYF. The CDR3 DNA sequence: TGTGCCAGCAGTGGGGACTATCCTCAAGAGACCCAGTACTTC.

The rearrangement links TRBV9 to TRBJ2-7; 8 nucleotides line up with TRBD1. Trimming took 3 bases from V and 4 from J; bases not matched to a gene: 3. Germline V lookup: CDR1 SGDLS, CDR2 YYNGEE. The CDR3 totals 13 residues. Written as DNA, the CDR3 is TGTGCCAGCAGCGCGACAGGGGATTACGAGCAGTACTTC. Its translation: CASSATGDYEQYF.

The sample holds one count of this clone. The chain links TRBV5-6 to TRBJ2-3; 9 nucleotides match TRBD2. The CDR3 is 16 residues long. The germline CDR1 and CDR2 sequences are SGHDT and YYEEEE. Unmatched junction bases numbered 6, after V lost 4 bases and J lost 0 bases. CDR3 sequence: CASSPGLAASTDTQYF. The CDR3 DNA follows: TGTGCCAGCAGCCCGGGACTAGCAGCTAGCACAGATACGCAGTATTTT.

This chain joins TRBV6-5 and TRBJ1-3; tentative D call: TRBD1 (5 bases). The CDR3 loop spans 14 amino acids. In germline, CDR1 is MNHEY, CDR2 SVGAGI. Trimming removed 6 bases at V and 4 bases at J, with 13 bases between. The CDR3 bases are TGTGCCAGCAGCACAAATCACAGGGGAAACACCATATATTTT. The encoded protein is CASSTNHRGNTIYF.

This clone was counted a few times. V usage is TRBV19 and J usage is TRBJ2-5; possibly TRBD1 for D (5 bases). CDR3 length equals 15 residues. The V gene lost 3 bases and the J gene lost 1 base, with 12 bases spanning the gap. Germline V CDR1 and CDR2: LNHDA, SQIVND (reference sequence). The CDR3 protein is CASSIDGDSQETQYF. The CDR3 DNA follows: TGTGCCAGTAGTATCGACGGAGACAGCCAAGAGACCCAGTACTTC.